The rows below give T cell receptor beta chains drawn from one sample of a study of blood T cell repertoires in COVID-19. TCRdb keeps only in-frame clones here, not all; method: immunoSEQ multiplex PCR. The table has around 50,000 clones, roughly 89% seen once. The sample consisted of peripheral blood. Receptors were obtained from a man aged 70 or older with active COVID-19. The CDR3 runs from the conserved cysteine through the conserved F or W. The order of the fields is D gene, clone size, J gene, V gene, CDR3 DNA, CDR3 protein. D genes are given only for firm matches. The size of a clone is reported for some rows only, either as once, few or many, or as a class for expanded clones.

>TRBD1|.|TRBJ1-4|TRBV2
TGTGCCAGCAGTGCAACCGGGACAGTTAATGAAAAACTGTTTTTT
CASSATGTVNEKLFF
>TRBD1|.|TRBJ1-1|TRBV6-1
TGTGCCAGCAGTGAAGACAGGGGGGACACTGAAGCTTTCTTT
CASSEDRGDTEAFF
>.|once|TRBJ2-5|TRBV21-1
TGTGCCAGCAGCGAACCGGGACAGGGGGAAGAGACCCAGTACTTC
CASSEPGQGEETQYF
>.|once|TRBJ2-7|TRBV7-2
TGTGCCAGCAGCTCTTTAGCGGAGAACTACGAGCAGTACTTC
CASSSLAENYEQYF
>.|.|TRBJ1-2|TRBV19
TGTGCCAGTAGTATAGGTCCAGGGCTACACGGCTACACCTTC
CASSIGPGLHGYTF
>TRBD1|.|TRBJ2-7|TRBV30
TGTGCCTGGCGACAGGGGGCCTACGAGCAGTACTTC
CAWRQGAYEQYF
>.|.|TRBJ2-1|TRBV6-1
TGTGCCAGCAGTCCCGCGGGGGCGAGGTACAATGAGCAGTTCTTC
CASSPAGARYNEQFF
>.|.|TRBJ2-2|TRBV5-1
TGCGCCAGCAGTTTTACAAGACAGAACGCGAACACCGGGGAGCTGTTTTTT
CASSFTRQNANTGELFF
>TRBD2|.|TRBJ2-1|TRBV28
TGTGCCAGCAGTTTATTGGGGGGGACGACTTCCTACAATGAGCAGTTCTTC
CASSLLGGTTSYNEQFF
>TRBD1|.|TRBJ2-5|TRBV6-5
TGTGCCAGCAGTCTCGGGACAGGGATGGAGACCCAGTACTTC
CASSLGTGMETQYF
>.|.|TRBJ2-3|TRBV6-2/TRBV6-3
TGTGCCAGCAGTCGTAGTAGCGGCTACACAGATACGCAGTATTTT
CASSRSSGYTDTQYF